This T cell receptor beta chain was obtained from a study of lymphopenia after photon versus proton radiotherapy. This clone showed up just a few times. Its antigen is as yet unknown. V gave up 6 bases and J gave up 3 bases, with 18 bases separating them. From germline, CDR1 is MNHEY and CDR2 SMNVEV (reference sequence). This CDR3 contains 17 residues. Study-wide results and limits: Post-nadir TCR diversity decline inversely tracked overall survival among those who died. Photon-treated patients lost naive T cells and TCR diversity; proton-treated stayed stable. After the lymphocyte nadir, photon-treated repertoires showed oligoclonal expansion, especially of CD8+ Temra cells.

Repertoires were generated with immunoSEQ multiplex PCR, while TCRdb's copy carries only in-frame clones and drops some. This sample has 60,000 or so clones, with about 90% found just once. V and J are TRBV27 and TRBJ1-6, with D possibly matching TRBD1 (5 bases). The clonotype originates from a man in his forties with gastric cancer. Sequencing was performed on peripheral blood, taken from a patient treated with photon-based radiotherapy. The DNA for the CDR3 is TGTGCCAGCAGCCATCTCGGGGGGGTGAACTATAATTCACCCCTCCACTTT. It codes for CASSHLGGVNYNSPLHF.